This TCR beta chain emerged from a study of patients and donors after allogeneic stem cell transplantation (dated by TCRdb to 2020 to 2022). The library was generated by RT-PCR. Sequencing was performed on a NextSeq 550. Using fastp trimming at Q25 and MiXCR clonotype assembly, TCRdb reanalyzed the public sequencing data and kept in-frame beta chains. Records with the same CDR3 protein are collapsed into one entry carrying the most frequent genes and DNA. In all, the sample holds more than 850,000 distinct CDR3 sequences, and about 20% of those were seen once. Roughly 6% of the sample lies in the top ten. In its sample, this clonotype was seen a few times. The antigen it recognizes is unknown. The input lacks base qualities; no much larger clone sits a single base away. Measured from the cysteine to the phenylalanine, the CDR3 is 14 residues long. Left in the record is the CDR3 DNA by itself, 42 bases read in frame from the first base. Trimming takes 2 bases from V and 8 bases from J, and the germline ends sit 13 bases apart.

Sample: blood, either unsorted or a sorted T cell fraction (not recorded which). The chain uses TRBV12-3 or TRBV12-4 and TRBJ2-1, with the D gene too uncertain to name. This receptor was obtained from a human donor who was either an allogeneic HSCT recipient or a stem cell or donor lymphocyte infusion donor (not recorded which). It is not recorded whose cells these are; they may come from a transplant donor. The CDR3: CASSLTGEADEQFF. The sequenced DNA is TGTGCCAGCAGTTTAACTGGTGAGGCGGATGAGCAGTTCTTC.